The 9 T cell receptor beta chains below all came from one sample that was sequenced in a study of T cells after yellow fever vaccination (dated by TCRdb to between 2018 and 2021). The library was produced with 5' RACE. Sequencer: Illumina NovaSeq 6000. Starting from the raw public reads, TCRdb applied fastp trimming at Q25, assembled clones with MiXCR and retained in-frame beta chains. Rows with a matching CDR3 protein are joined into one entry that keeps the most common DNA and genes. The sample contains roughly 310,000 distinct CDR3 sequences, around 4% of them found a single time. The ten largest make up around 24% of the sample. Explained via the paper, the treatment or condition label denotes: live attenuated yellow fever vaccine strain. This specimen was PBMCs, taken on the day of the yellow fever booster vaccination. All receptors come from a man aged 18-30 years who received the YFV17D yellow fever vaccine.

This clonotype was counted ten times or more. The V gene is TRBV11-3, the J gene TRBJ2-1, with 8 positions matching TRBD2. This CDR3 is 16 amino acids long. V dropped 2 bases and J dropped 9; count of bases not matched to a gene: 12. Germline lookup yields CDR1 SGHNT and CDR2 YENEEA. The CDR3 nucleotides read TGTGCCAGCAGCTTATACGGGGGGGCCGAGTTCACTGAGCAGTTCTTC. Protein: CASSLYGGAEFTEQFF. Full variable domain (missing parts from reference TRBV11-3 and TRBJ2-1): EAGVVQSPRYKIIEKKQPVAFWCNPISGHNTLYWYLQNLGQGPELLIRYENEEAVDDSQLPKDRFSAERLKGVDSTLKIQPAELGDSAVYLCASSLYGGAEFTEQFFGPGTRLTVL.

The rearrangement uses TRBV7-9 and TRBJ1-2; weak D call: TRBD1 (6 bases). Germline V gene lookup returns CDR1 SEHNR and CDR2 FQNEAQ (reference sequence). This CDR3 is 13 amino acids long. Trimming took 2 bases from V and 8 from J, leaving 12 bases between them. The CDR3 spells CASSLTTGLGYTF. CDR3 coding DNA: TGTGCCAGCAGCTTAACAACAGGGTTGGGCTACACCTTC. The entire variable domain, with the rest obtained from reference TRBV7-9 and TRBJ1-2, is as follows: DTGVSQNPRHKITKRGQNVTFRCDPISEHNRLYWYRQTLGQGPEFLTYFQNEAQLEKSRLLSDRFSAERPKGSFSTLEIQRTEQGDSAMYLCASSLTTGLGYTFGSGTRLTVV.

The V call is TRBV7-6, the J call TRBJ2-7, with D perhaps TRBD1 (5 bases). Germline V lookup: CDR1 SGHVS, CDR2 FNYEAQ. The CDR3 has 15 amino acids. CDR3 in amino acids: CASTLGPGLGYEQYV. CDR3 DNA: TGTGCCAGCACCTTAGGGCCAGGGCTTGGCTACGAGCAGTACGTC.

The chain recombines TRBV18 with TRBJ1-1, with 8 bases matching TRBD1. V shed 3 bases, J shed 3 bases, and the junction held 9 bases outside the gene matches. The CDR3 consists of 16 residues. The V gene's germline CDR1 is KGHSH and CDR2 LQKENI. The CDR3 DNA follows: TGTGCCAGCTCACCTAACTCAGGGGGCTGGTACACTGAAGCTTTCTTT. Translation gives CASSPNSGGWYTEAFF.

Ten or more counts support this clonotype. This chain connects TRBV4-3 to TRBJ1-4; perhaps TRBD1 as D (6 bases). Germline V gives CDR1 LGHNA, CDR2 YSLEER. Trimming shortened V by 1 base and J by 8 bases, and 14 bases separated the two germline ends. The CDR3 length is 15 residues. The CDR3 DNA is TGCGCCAGCAGCCAAGCCGGACAGAGTGCCGAAAAACTGTTTTTT. Amino acid sequence: CASSQAGQSAEKLFF.

This clonotype was picked up a small number of times. The rearrangement uses TRBV20-1 and TRBJ2-1, with D hard to call. The V end lost 0 bases, the J end lost 8 bases, and 11 bases lay between the germline ends. This CDR3 region has 13 residues. Germline CDR1 is DFQATT and CDR2 is SNEGSKA (reference sequence). The CDR3 reads CSARDLTRYEQFF. The CDR3, as DNA: TGCAGTGCTAGAGATCTGACCCGATATGAGCAGTTCTTC.

This clonotype appeared many times. The chain recombines TRBV6-5 with TRBJ1-6; D remains ambiguous. CDR3 length: 16 amino acids. Per the germline V gene, CDR1 is MNHEY and CDR2 is SVGAGI. Trimming removed 2 bases from V and 10 bases from J, with 18 bases in between. The CDR3 reads CASSYRLDGRRSPLHF. For the CDR3, the DNA is TGTGCCAGCAGTTACCGTTTAGATGGCCGTCGGTCACCCCTCCACTTT.

This chain uses TRBV19 with TRBJ2-2; TRBD1 aligns across 11 bases. The J segment lost 7 bases and the V segment lost 9 bases, leaving 7 bases of the junction unmatched. Germline V gene data show CDR1 as LNHDA and CDR2 as SQIVND (reference sequence). The CDR3 totals 14 residues. CDR3 sequence reads: CASRTGGGGGELFF. The CDR3 coding sequence is TGTGCCAGCAGGACAGGGGGCGGTGGCGGGGAGCTGTTTTTT.

In the case of this clonotype: At one end, the junction sequence differs from germline, possibly due to a read error. J is TRBJ2-1 and V is TRBV5-4, with a possible D match to TRBD1 (6 bases). CDR1 and CDR2 (germline): SGHNT, YYREEE (reference sequence). This CDR3 comprises 15 residues. The CDR3: CASSLDRGQPNEKFF. The DNA for the CDR3 is TGTGCCAGCAGCTTGGACCGCGGACAGCCTAATGAGAAGTTCTTC.